This note documents a single T cell receptor beta chain sequence. Its antigen is unknown. These data are taken from a study of shared clonotypes between healthy human individuals. Study-wide results and caveats: Incomplete sequencing of sorted subsets was indicated by rarefaction despite large depth. Generally, naive subsets (rather than memory subsets) showed larger estimated richness. Specimens sampled were limited to blood, with tissue repertoires likely differing.

Clones were sequenced by immunoSEQ multiplex PCR, and TCRdb holds only the in-frame ones, with some missing. The sample records about 1.4 million clones, about 96% being singletons. Negatively enriched CD4+ T cells were divided by CD45RA into naive and memory. From germline, CDR1 is SGHRS and CDR2 YFSETQ. The CDR3 length is 16 residues. The V and J ends lost 4 bases and 2 bases, in that order; junction bases with no gene match: 11. The chain combines TRBV5-1 with TRBJ1-1; TRBD1 agrees at 7 bases. The sequenced sample was naive CD4+ T cells sorted from blood. Subset in this sample: CD45RA+ positively selected. This sequence was found in a man aged 25-40 years in good health. This CDR3 reads CASSPSRDRFNTEAFF. CDR3 nucleotide sequence: TGCGCCAGCAGCCCCTCCCGGGACAGATTTAACACTGAAGCTTTCTTT.